The 13 T cell receptor beta chains reported below all come from one sample, sequenced in a study of cytomegalovirus exposure and HLA in healthy donors. Primers: 60 Vbeta forward and 13 Jbeta reverse. The protocol was immunoSEQ multiplex PCR, while the TCRdb copy is restricted to in-frame clones and leaves out a portion. This table holds 100,000 to 140,000 clones, roughly 72% found once. Sequenced: PBMCs. Receptors originate from a man aged 25-45 years in good health and CMV-seronegative.

V usage is TRBV2 and J usage is TRBJ2-2; D gene uncertain. This CDR3 region has 16 residues. V dropped 2 bases and J dropped 0 bases, with 10 bases sitting between them. Germline V lookup: CDR1 SNHLY, CDR2 FYNNEI. The CDR3 DNA is TGTGCCAGCAGTGAAATACCCGGGTCGAACACCGGGGAGCTGTTTTTT. Its translation is CASSEIPGSNTGELFF.

V is TRBV27 and J is TRBJ1-4; 7 nucleotides agree with TRBD1. In germline, CDR1 is MNHEY, CDR2 SMNVEV (reference sequence). V lost 4 bases and J lost 8; bases outside the gene matches: 4. The CDR3 totals 13 residues. The CDR3 DNA sequence: TGTGCCAGCAGTTCGACAGGGAGGGAAAAACTGTTTTTT. It is translated as CASSSTGREKLFF.

This chain uses TRBV5-1 with TRBJ2-1, with 9 positions matching TRBD2. The CDR3 loop spans 15 amino acids. Trimming at V came to 2 bases and at J to 1 base, leaving 1 base not matched to a gene. Germline-derived CDR1 and CDR2 are SGHRS and YFSETQ. For the CDR3, the DNA is TGCGCCAGCAGCTTAAGCGGGGGGTCCTACAATGAGCAGTTCTTC. It is translated as CASSLSGGSYNEQFF. Variable domain in full (rest from reference TRBV5-1 and TRBJ2-1): KAGVTQTPRYLIKTRGQQVTLSCSPISGHRSVSWYQQTPGQGLQFLFEYFSETQRNKGNFPGRFSGRQFSNSRSEMNVSTLELGDSALYLCASSLSGGSYNEQFFGPGTRLTVL.

This chain links TRBV9 with TRBJ1-6, with TRBD1 matching over 8 bases. The germline V gene has CDR1 SGDLS and CDR2 YYNGEE. V lost 0 bases and J lost 9; bases outside the gene matches: 8. The CDR3 covers 16 residues. The CDR3 DNA is TGTGCCAGCAGCGTAGCGCAGGGGGCACAGTTTTCACCCCTCCACTTT. It codes for CASSVAQGAQFSPLHF.

CDR3 sequence reads: CASRPTDRAVAEAFF. For the CDR3, the DNA is TGTGCCAGCAGACCCACGGACAGGGCGGTCGCTGAAGCTTTCTTT. The chain couples TRBV6-5 to TRBJ1-1; 8 bases map to TRBD1. Germline CDR1 reads MNHEY; CDR2 reads SVGAGI. The V segment lost 6 bases and the J segment 6 bases; nucleotides outside the gene matches: 12. This CDR3 region has 15 residues.

The CDR3 reads CAWRGLAGGTQETQYF. DNA of the CDR3: TGTGCCTGGAGGGGACTAGCGGGGGGGACCCAAGAGACCCAGTACTTC. The chain carries TRBV30 and TRBJ2-5; 16 bases are a match to TRBD2. This CDR3 is built from 16 residues. Unmatched junction bases numbered 2, after V lost 3 bases and J lost 1 base. CDR1 is GTSNPN and CDR2 is SVGIG in the germline V gene (reference sequence).

This sequence joins TRBV6-5 and TRBJ2-5, with D hard to call. Germline CDR1 and CDR2: MNHEY and SVGAGI. The CDR3 is made up of 12 amino acids. Trimming took off 7 bases at V and 4 bases at J, with 10 bases between the two ends. This chain's CDR3 is CASTSSGETQYF. CDR3 in DNA: TGTGCCAGCACATCTTCGGGAGAGACCCAGTACTTC.

The chain links TRBV11-3 to TRBJ2-1; possibly TRBD2 for D (5 bases). The ends were cut back, 4 bases at V and 9 bases at J, with 13 bases in the middle. CDR1 and CDR2 from the germline V gene are SGHNT and YENEEA. The CDR3 has 13 residues. The CDR3 spells CASSSGNSGEQFF. Written as DNA, the CDR3 is TGTGCCAGCAGCTCGGGTAACAGCGGTGAGCAGTTCTTC.

This clone has only one observation. The chain links TRBV10-3 to TRBJ2-3; 10 bases fit TRBD2. The germline V gene has CDR1 ENHRY and CDR2 SYGVKD. This CDR3 is built from 16 residues. Trimming took 3 bases from V and 4 from J; bases not matched to a gene: 7. The DNA for the CDR3 is TGTGCCATCAGTGAAAGAGCTAGCGGGGGATCAGATACGCAGTATTTT. Translating it yields CAISERASGGSDTQYF.

The chain uses TRBV5-1 and TRBJ2-7; 9 bases are shared with TRBD1. The CDR3 sequence is 17 residues long. Per germline, CDR1 SGHRS and CDR2 YFSETQ. V shed 0 bases and J 9 bases; nucleotides not matched to a gene: 16. The CDR3: CASSLGITGTGIDAQYF. The CDR3, as DNA: TGCGCCAGCAGCTTGGGTATTACCGGGACAGGGATTGATGCGCAGTACTTC.

The V and J genes are TRBV27 and TRBJ1-1, with TRBD1 matching over 8 bases. Unmatched junction bases numbered 18, after V lost 7 bases and J lost 11 bases. Germline V CDR1 and CDR2: MNHEY, SMNVEV (reference sequence). CDR3 length: 15 amino acids. The CDR3 loop reads CASTPGVVRGHAAFF. CDR3 DNA: TGTGCCAGCACGCCGGGGGTGGTCAGGGGGCATGCGGCTTTCTTT.

This clone was seen a few times. This chain connects TRBV5-5 to TRBJ2-7; 9 nucleotides line up with TRBD1. The CDR3 runs 19 residues. Unmatched junction bases numbered 17, after V lost 4 bases and J lost 0 bases. From germline, CDR1 is SGHKS and CDR2 YYEKEE (reference sequence). CDR3 sequence (DNA): TGTGCCAGCAGCGGGCCCACCACAGGGGGCACGGGCGCCTCCTACGAGCAGTACTTC. Translating gives CASSGPTTGGTGASYEQYF.

The V gene is TRBV19, the J gene TRBJ2-3; 10 bases align to TRBD1. There are 15 residues in the CDR3. Trimming removed 9 bases from V and 2 bases from J; junction bases left unmatched: 8. Germline-derived CDR1 and CDR2 are LNHDA and SQIVND (reference sequence). The CDR3, as DNA: TGTGCCAGCCAGGACAGGGGGGCTTTCACAGATACGCAGTATTTT. Encoded protein: CASQDRGAFTDTQYF. Combining the CDR3 with reference TRBV19 and TRBJ2-3 gives the whole variable domain DGGITQSPKYLFRKEGQNVTLSCEQNLNHDAMYWYRQDPGQGLRLIYYSQIVNDFQKGDIAEGYSVSREKKESFPLTVTSAQKNPTAFYLCASQDRGAFTDTQYFGPGTRLTVL.